This TCR beta chain was sequenced in a study of blood T cell repertoires in COVID-19. This CDR3 region has 16 residues. The V and J ends lost 0 bases and 3 bases respectively, with 11 bases between them. Germline CDR1 reads LGHDT; CDR2 reads YNNKEL (reference sequence). Participants were aged about 18 to 90 years from about two dozen US areas. Cohort placement rested on clinical history that participants reported themselves. Repertoires were generated with immunoSEQ multiplex PCR, while TCRdb's copy carries only in-frame clones and drops some. This sample has almost 350,000 clones; 88% occur once, and the top ten carry 0.85% to 1.3%.

The chain combines TRBV3-1 (or the pseudogene TRBV3-2) with TRBJ2-2, with D unresolved. Sequencing was done on a sample of PBMCs or T cells enriched from blood (not recorded which). This sequence was found in a woman in her thirties who had been exposed to COVID-19. The CDR3 spells CASSQEAAIDTGELFF. The DNA for the CDR3 is TGTGCCAGCAGCCAAGAAGCAGCGATCGACACCGGGGAGCTGTTTTTT.